The 20 T cell receptor beta chains below come from one sample, sequenced in a study of cytomegalovirus exposure and HLA in healthy donors (dated by TCRdb to between 2016 and 2019). The library was produced with the immunoSEQ multiplex PCR assay. For the multiplex PCR, a mixture combining 60 forward primers for TCR Vbeta segments and 13 reverse primers for TCR Jbeta segments was used. Drawn from immuneACCESS, this table holds only the in-frame rearrangements with V and J called that TCRdb kept. Clones are partly lost; checked studies trace under half to an unresolved V gene and leave the rest unexplained. This sample has approximately 140,000 clones in its table, and 75% of those were observed once. In total, the top ten clones hold 3% to 3.5% of the sample. The sequenced sample was PBMCs. All receptors derive from a man in his forties in good health and CMV-seronegative.

This rearrangement joins TRBV4-1 to TRBJ2-7, with D possibly TRBD1 on 5 matching bases. With 0 bases removed from V and 5 bases from J, the gap between germline ends came to 14 bases. Germline CDR1 and CDR2: MGHRA and YSYEKL. CDR3 length: 15 residues. CDR3 bases: TGCGCCAGCAGCCAAGAAACCCGCAGGGCGGACGAGCAGTACTTC. It encodes CASSQETRRADEQYF.

The V and J genes are TRBV6-6 and TRBJ1-2; D possibly corresponds to TRBD1 (5 bases). CDR1 is MNHNY and CDR2 is SVGAGI in the germline V gene (reference sequence). The germline V and J ends were trimmed by 4 bases and 2 bases, with 14 bases remaining between them. The CDR3 covers 15 residues. The CDR3 spells CASSFDSLSNYGYTF. The CDR3, as DNA: TGTGCCAGCAGTTTCGACAGTCTATCAAACTATGGCTACACCTTC.

This rearrangement joins TRBV29-1 to TRBJ2-7; 8 nucleotides match TRBD1. V gave up 6 bases and J gave up 2 bases; unmatched junction bases: 9. Germline assignment: CDR1 SQVTM and CDR2 ANQGSEA. The CDR3 spans 14 residues. The chain's CDR3 is CSVLRTGSTYEQYF. CDR3 sequence (DNA): TGCAGCGTCCTCAGGACAGGGTCAACCTACGAGCAGTACTTC.

The V and J genes are TRBV5-4 and TRBJ2-7; 8 nucleotides align to TRBD2. The ends lost 4 bases at V and 6 bases at J; junction bases unmatched: 15. Germline values: CDR1 SGHNT, CDR2 YYREEE (reference sequence). The CDR3 covers 16 residues. The CDR3 here is CASSPGGAQKYAEQYF. CDR3 nucleotides: TGTGCCAGCAGCCCCGGGGGGGCTCAGAAATACGCCGAGCAGTACTTC.

The sample holds a few counts of this clone. The V gene is TRBV4-1, the J gene TRBJ2-1; TRBD2 matches at 8 bases. Trimming took 5 bases from V and 12 from J; bases not matched to a gene: 3. This CDR3 spans 11 amino acids. The germline gives CDR1 MGHRA, CDR2 YSYEKL. Here the CDR3 reads CASSFGGVQFF. Here the CDR3 DNA reads TGCGCCAGCAGCTTCGGGGGGGTGCAGTTCTTC.

The chain recombines TRBV6-1 with TRBJ1-1, with TRBD1 matching over 7 bases. CDR1 MNHNS and CDR2 SASEGT come from the germline V gene. V shed 5 bases and J 0 bases; nucleotides not matched to a gene: 6. This CDR3 contains 15 residues. The CDR3 region is CASSNRQGLNTEAFF. Here the CDR3 DNA reads TGTGCCAGCAGTAATCGACAGGGTTTGAACACTGAAGCTTTCTTT.

This chain joins TRBV25-1 and TRBJ2-5; maybe TRBD1 (6 bases). From germline, CDR1 is MGHDK and CDR2 SYGVNS. V was cut by 5 bases and J by 1 base, with 11 bases left in between. The CDR3 is 14 amino acids. The CDR3 nucleotides read TGTGCCAGCAGTAACACAGGGTTCCAAGAGACCCAGTACTTC. It specifies CASSNTGFQETQYF.

The CDR3 DNA reads as TGTGCTAGTGGTTTGTACCCTGGGACAAGGCACACTGAAGCTTTCTTT. It encodes CASGLYPGTRHTEAFF. The gene calls are TRBV12-5 and TRBJ1-1, with D possibly TRBD1 on 6 matching bases. Germline loops: CDR1 LGHNT, CDR2 FRNRAP. V was shortened by 2 bases and J by 3 bases, with 16 bases between the two germline ends. The CDR3 sequence is 16 residues long.

The gene calls are TRBV9 and TRBJ2-1, with TRBD1 matching 8 bases. The V gene end was trimmed by 0 bases and the J gene end by 7 bases; junction bases not matched to a gene: 6. The V gene's germline CDR1 is SGDLS and CDR2 YYNGEE. The CDR3 sequence is 15 residues long. CDR3 loop: CASSVDPYRGNEQFF. The CDR3, as DNA: TGTGCCAGCAGCGTAGATCCCTACAGGGGGAATGAGCAGTTCTTC.

The chain's CDR3 is CASSLPRRGSYEQYF. The CDR3 DNA reads TGTGCCAGCAGCTTACCCCGACGGGGTTCCTACGAGCAGTACTTC. The genes are TRBV7-3 and TRBJ2-7; D possibly corresponds to TRBD2 (5 bases). The CDR3 contains 15 residues. V lost 2 bases to trimming and J lost 1 base, with 12 bases between them. From germline, CDR1 is SGHTA and CDR2 FQGTGA.

The chain carries TRBV6-6 and TRBJ2-2; 7 positions match TRBD2. This CDR3 is built from 15 residues. The V gene's germline CDR1 is MNHNY and CDR2 SVGAGI (reference sequence). Trimming took 6 bases from V and 1 from J; bases not matched to a gene: 5. CDR3: CASRQSGENTGELFF. CDR3 nucleotides: TGTGCCAGCAGACAAAGCGGGGAGAACACCGGGGAGCTGTTTTTT.

This rearrangement joins TRBV29-1 to TRBJ2-7, with 9 bases identical to TRBD2. Germline assignment: CDR1 SQVTM and CDR2 ANQGSEA. Trimming took 7 bases from V and 4 from J; bases not matched to a gene: 8. This CDR3 comprises 13 residues. CDR3 nucleotides: TGCAGCGCGGCGGGGGGGGGTTGGTACGAGCAGTACTTC. As protein: CSAAGGGWYEQYF.

The genes are TRBV2 and TRBJ1-6; TRBD1 is a possible D gene (6 bases). CDR1 SNHLY and CDR2 FYNNEI come from the germline V gene. CDR3 length: 15 residues. V was trimmed by 7 bases and J by 5 bases, leaving 15 bases between them. The CDR3 bases are TGTGCCAGCACGATATTACAGGGAGATAATTCACCCCTCCACTTT. Translated, it gives CASTILQGDNSPLHF.

This sequence joins TRBV5-1 and TRBJ2-5, with 12 bases aligning to TRBD2. CDR1 and CDR2 from the germline V gene are SGHRS and YFSETQ. The CDR3 spans 18 residues. Trimming removed 1 base from V and 5 bases from J; junction bases left unmatched: 12. CDR3 amino acids: CASSLFGWTSGARETQYF. The CDR3 DNA is TGCGCCAGCAGCTTGTTTGGATGGACTAGCGGGGCCAGGGAGACCCAGTACTTC.

This chain connects TRBV28 to TRBJ2-2; 7 bases agree with TRBD1. The CDR3 length is 14 residues. Trimming removed 4 bases from V and 1 base from J; junction bases left unmatched: 0. Looked up from germline, CDR1 is MDHEN and CDR2 is SYDVKM. The CDR3 here is CASSSGGNTGELFF. The CDR3 DNA reads as TGTGCCAGCAGTTCAGGGGGGAACACCGGGGAGCTGTTTTTT.

This chain uses TRBV29-1 with TRBJ2-7; 11 bases agree with TRBD1. The germline CDR1 and CDR2 sequences are SQVTM and ANQGSEA. The CDR3 totals 11 residues. The J segment lost 12 bases and the V segment lost 7 bases, leaving 8 bases of the junction unmatched. CDR3 loop: CSAGTGGFRYF. DNA for the CDR3: TGCAGCGCCGGGACAGGGGGTTTTCGGTACTTC.

The genes are TRBV7-9 and TRBJ2-5; D is possibly TRBD1 (6 bases). V was cut by 8 bases and J by 3 bases, with 16 bases left in between. This CDR3 has 14 residues. Germline values: CDR1 SEHNR, CDR2 FQNEAQ (reference sequence). The CDR3 DNA reads TGTGCCAGCGCCGCGCCGAACAGGGAAGAGACCCAGTACTTC. It yields the protein CASAAPNREETQYF.

V gene TRBV6-5 combines with J gene TRBJ2-4; a possible D gene is TRBD1 (5 bases). Germline V CDR1 and CDR2: MNHEY, SVGAGI. The CDR3 extends over 14 amino acids. V lost 6 bases to trimming and J lost 7 bases, with 16 bases between them. CDR3 in DNA: TGTGCCAGCAGAGAGATACTGGACACTAACATTCAGTACTTC. Translation gives CASREILDTNIQYF.

This clone showed up many times. CDR3 region: CASSVLLGTGDYGYTF. CDR3 sequence (DNA): TGTGCCAGCAGTGTCCTTCTCGGGACAGGGGACTATGGCTACACCTTC. The chain uses TRBV28 and TRBJ1-2; 10 nucleotides align to TRBD1. V dropped 5 bases and J dropped 3; count of bases not matched to a gene: 9. Germline lookup yields CDR1 MDHEN and CDR2 SYDVKM. The CDR3 is 16 residues long.

This sequence joins TRBV4-1 and TRBJ2-2; 13 nucleotides agree with TRBD2. Per germline, CDR1 MGHRA and CDR2 YSYEKL. CDR3 size: 18 residues. The J segment lost 6 bases and the V segment lost 4 bases, leaving 11 bases of the junction unmatched. The DNA of the CDR3 is TGCGCCAGCAGCCTCGGGACTAGCGGGGACGGCGGGGCCGGGGAGCTGTTTTTT. Amino acids: CASSLGTSGDGGAGELFF.